This T cell receptor beta chain was profiled in a study of blood T cell repertoires in COVID-19. The wider study: There were acute and convalescent COVID-19 samples, and they came from the United States, Italy and Spain.

Methods used by the authors: Scientists estimated how many nucleated cells there were by amplifying reference gene primers. Some clones are missing from TCRdb's copy, which holds only in-frame ones; the method was immunoSEQ multiplex PCR. The V and J calls and the clone size are those of that table, but D and trimming were determined from the DNA. The sample lists about 280,000 clones, approximately 83% occurring once. This clone was counted once. Germline loops: CDR1 SGHDT, CDR2 YYEEEE. V shed 0 bases and J 9 bases; nucleotides not matched to a gene: 8. This CDR3 comprises 15 residues. This sequence originates from a human donor in a cohort sampled during active COVID-19. The chain has TRBV5-6 and TRBJ2-1, with 8 bases aligning to TRBD2. Sequencing used peripheral blood. The CDR3 DNA reads as TGTGCCAGCAGCTTGGAGGGACTAGTAATCCCTGAGCAGTTCTTC. Protein sequence: CASSLEGLVIPEQFF.